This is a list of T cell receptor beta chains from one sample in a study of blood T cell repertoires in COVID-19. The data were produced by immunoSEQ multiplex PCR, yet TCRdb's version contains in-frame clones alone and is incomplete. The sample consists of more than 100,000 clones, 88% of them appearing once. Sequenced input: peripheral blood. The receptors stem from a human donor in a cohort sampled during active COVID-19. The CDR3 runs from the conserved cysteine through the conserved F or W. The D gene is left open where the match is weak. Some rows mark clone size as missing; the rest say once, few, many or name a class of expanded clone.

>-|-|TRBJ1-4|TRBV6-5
TGTGCCAGCAGGCTAACAGGGAATAATGAAAAACTGTTTTTT
CASRLTGNNEKLFF
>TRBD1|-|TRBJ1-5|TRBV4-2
TGTGCCAGCAGCCAAGATGGGACAGGGGGGTATCAGCCCCAGCATTTT
CASSQDGTGGYQPQHF
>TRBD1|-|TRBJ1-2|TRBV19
TGTGCCAGTAGTATGCCATCGGGACAGGGGGCCGGCTATGGCTACACCTTC
CASSMPSGQGAGYGYTF
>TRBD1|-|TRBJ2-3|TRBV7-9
TGTGCCAGCAGCTTTATCACAGGGGGCTCAGATACGCAGTATTTT
CASSFITGGSDTQYF
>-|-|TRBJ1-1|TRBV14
TGTGCCAGCAGCCCGGGACTCCAACGCACTGAAGCTTTCTTT
CASSPGLQRTEAFF
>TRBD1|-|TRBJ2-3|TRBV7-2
TGTGCCAGCAGCCCTGACAGGGGGTTCACAGATACGCAGTATTTT
CASSPDRGFTDTQYF
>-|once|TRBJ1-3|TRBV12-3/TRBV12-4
TGTGCCAGCACCCCACTTGGAAACACCATATATTTT
CASTPLGNTIYF
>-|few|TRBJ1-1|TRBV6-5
TGTGCCAGCGGACGACAGGAGATGAACACTGAAGCTTTCTTT
CASGRQEMNTEAFF
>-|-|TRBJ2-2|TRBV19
TGTGCCAGTAGAGCCTCCGTCGGGGAGCTGTTTTTT
CASRASVGELFF
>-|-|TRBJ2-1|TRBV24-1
TGTGCCACCAGTGACGGACTTACCTCCTACAATGAGCAGTTCTTC
CATSDGLTSYNEQFF
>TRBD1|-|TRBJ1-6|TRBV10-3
TGTGCCATCAGTGATTCGACAGGGATTGAAGTCCTCCACTTT
CAISDSTGIEVLHF
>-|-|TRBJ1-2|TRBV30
TGTGCCTGGAGTGTCTACAGGGACGGCTACACCTTC
CAWSVYRDGYTF
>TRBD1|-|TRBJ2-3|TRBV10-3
TGTGCCATCAGGTCGACAGGGATCGGCACAGATACGCAGTATTTT
CAIRSTGIGTDTQYF
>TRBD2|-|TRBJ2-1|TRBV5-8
TGTGCCAGCAGCTTGGGACTAGCGGCCTACAATGAGCAGTTCTTC
CASSLGLAAYNEQFF
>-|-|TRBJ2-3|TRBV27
TGTGCCAGCAGTTGGAGGGCCTTGAGCGTTAGCACAGATACGCAGTATTTT
CASSWRALSVSTDTQYF
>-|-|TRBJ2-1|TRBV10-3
TGTGCCATCAGTGAGTCCGGACAGTCACCTGAGCAGTTCTTC
CAISESGQSPEQFF
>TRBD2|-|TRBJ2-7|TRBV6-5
TGTGCCAGCAGTTCCTTAGCGGGAGTCTACTTC
CASSSLAGVYF
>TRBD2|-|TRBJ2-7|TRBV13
TGTGCCAGCAGCTTCAGGACTAGCGGGAGCCACGAGCAGTACTTC
CASSFRTSGSHEQYF
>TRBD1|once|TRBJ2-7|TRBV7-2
TGTGCCAGCAGCTTAGTCAACAGGGGGGACTACGAGCAGTACTTC
CASSLVNRGDYEQYF
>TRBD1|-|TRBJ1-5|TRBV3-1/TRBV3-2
TGTGCCAGCAGCCAGCCCAGGGGGCGCGAGGGTCAGCCCCAGCATTTT
CASSQPRGREGQPQHF
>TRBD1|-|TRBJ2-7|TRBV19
TGTGCCAGTAGTCGACAGGGCCGTGGCGAGCAGTACTTC
CASSRQGRGEQYF
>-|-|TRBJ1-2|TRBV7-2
TGTGCCAGCAGACTAACCCGGGACATCTATGGCTACACCTTC
CASRLTRDIYGYTF
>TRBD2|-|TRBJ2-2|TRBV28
TGTGCCAGCAGTTCCCTAGGGAGGGCCGCGGACACCGGGGAGCTGTTTTTT
CASSSLGRAADTGELFF
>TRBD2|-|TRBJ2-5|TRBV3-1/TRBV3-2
TGTGCCAGCAGCCCTACTAGCGGGGGGGCTAGAGAGACCCAGTACTTC
CASSPTSGGARETQYF
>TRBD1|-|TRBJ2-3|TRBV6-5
TGTGCCAGCACCCGACAGGGGGCTGGAGATACGCAGTATTTT
CASTRQGAGDTQYF
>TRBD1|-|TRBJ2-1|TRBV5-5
TGTGCCAGCAGTTTGGGGACAGGGCTATTTAAGTTCTTC
CASSLGTGLFKFF
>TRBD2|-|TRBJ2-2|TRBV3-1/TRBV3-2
TGTGCCAGCAGCCAAATAGCGGGGAAGGCCGGGGAGCTGTTTTTT
CASSQIAGKAGELFF
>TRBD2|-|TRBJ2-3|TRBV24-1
TGTGCCACCAGTGCTCCTACTAGCGGGAGCACAGATACGCAGTATTTT
CATSAPTSGSTDTQYF
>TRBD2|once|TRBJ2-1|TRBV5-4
TGTGCCAGCAGCACGGGACTAGCGGGAGCGGGGAATGAGCAGTTCTTC
CASSTGLAGAGNEQFF
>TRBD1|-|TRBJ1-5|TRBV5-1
TGCGCCAGCAGCCCCTCGGGACAGTTCAATCAGCCCCAGCATTTT
CASSPSGQFNQPQHF
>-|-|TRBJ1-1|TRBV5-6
TGTGCCAGCAGCTTGGTGCGCCCCTACCCTGAAGCTTTCTTT
CASSLVRPYPEAFF
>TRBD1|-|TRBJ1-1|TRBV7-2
TGTGCCAGCAGCCGGGTGGGACAGGGTTGGGACACTGAAGCTTTCTTT
CASSRVGQGWDTEAFF
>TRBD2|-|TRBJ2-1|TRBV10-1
TGCGCCAGCAGTGAGGGCCAGCGGGGGGGGATCAATGAGCAGTTCTTC
CASSEGQRGGINEQFF
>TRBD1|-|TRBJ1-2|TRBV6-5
TGTGCCAGCATGAGGACAGGCGAGTTCGGCTACACCTTC
CASMRTGEFGYTF
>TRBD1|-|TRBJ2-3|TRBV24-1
TGTGCCACCAGTGACCTGACAGGGGGGGATACGCAGTATTTT
CATSDLTGGDTQYF
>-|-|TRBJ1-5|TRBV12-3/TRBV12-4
TGTGCCAGCAGTTTACGGGAGACGCCCCAGCATTTT
CASSLRETPQHF
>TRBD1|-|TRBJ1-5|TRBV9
TGTGCCAGCAGTACAGGGGGCGGCAATCAGCCCCAGCATTTT
CASSTGGGNQPQHF
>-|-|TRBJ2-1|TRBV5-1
TGCGCCAGCAGCCAACAGGGACCCAATGAGCAGTTCTTC
CASSQQGPNEQFF
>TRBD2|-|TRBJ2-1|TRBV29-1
TGCAGCCACCCTAGCGGGAGGGCCTACAATGAGCAGTTCTTC
CSHPSGRAYNEQFF
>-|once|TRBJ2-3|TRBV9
TGTGCCAGCAGCGTAAGTGTCGGCAGGGACACAGATACGCAGTATTTT
CASSVSVGRDTDTQYF
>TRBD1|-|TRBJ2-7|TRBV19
TGTGCCAGTAGTATGGTACAGGGGGTCACCTACGAGCAGTACTTC
CASSMVQGVTYEQYF
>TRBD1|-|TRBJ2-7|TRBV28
TGTGCCAGCTGGGACAGGGCTCCGCCCTACGAGCAGTACTTC
CASWDRAPPYEQYF
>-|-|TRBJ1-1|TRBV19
TGTGCCAGTACCCTAGGGCCGGGGGAAGGTACTGAAGCTTTCTTT
CASTLGPGEGTEAFF
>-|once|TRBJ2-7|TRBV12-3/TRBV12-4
TGTGCCAGCAGTTTATCTTTCTACGAGCAGTACTTC
CASSLSFYEQYF
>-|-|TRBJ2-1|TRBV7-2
TGTGCCAGCAGCCCCAGGACTACTCTAAATGAGCAGTTCTTC
CASSPRTTLNEQFF
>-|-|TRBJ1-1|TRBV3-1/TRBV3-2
TGTGCCAGCAGCCAAGTGGCGGAGGCCACTGAAGCTTTCTTT
CASSQVAEATEAFF
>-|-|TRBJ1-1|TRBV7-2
TGTGCCAGCAAGCCCTCCCAACTCGGGAGAGGCACTGAAGCTTTCTTT
CASKPSQLGRGTEAFF
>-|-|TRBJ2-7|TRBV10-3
TGTGCCATCAGCCCTACGGACAGACCCTACGAGCAGTACTTC
CAISPTDRPYEQYF
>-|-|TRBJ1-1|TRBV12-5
TGTGCTAGTGGTTTGGGTGCACTGGGCAACACTGAAGCTTTCTTT
CASGLGALGNTEAFF
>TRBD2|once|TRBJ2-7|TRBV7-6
TGTGCCAGCAGCCCCCCAGCGGGGCCCTCCTACGAGCAGTACTTC
CASSPPAGPSYEQYF
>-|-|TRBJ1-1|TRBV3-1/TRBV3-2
TGTGCCAGCAGCCAAGTCCGGCAGGGCGCCCAAGCTTTCTTT
CASSQVRQGAQAFF
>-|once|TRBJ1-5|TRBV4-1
TGCGCCAGCAGCCAAGGACAGGAATTTGGCCAGCCCCAGCATTTT
CASSQGQEFGQPQHF
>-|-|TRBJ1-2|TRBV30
TGTGCCTTTTCCGGCAGGGCCGATAGTGGCTACACCTTC
CAFSGRADSGYTF
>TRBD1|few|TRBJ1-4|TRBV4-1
TGCGCCAGCAGCCAAACCCCGGGACAGGGGACGACTAATGAAAAACTGTTTTTT
CASSQTPGQGTTNEKLFF
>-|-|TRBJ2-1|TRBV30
TGTGCCTGGAGTTTAAGGGGCCTGAGCTCCTACAATGAGCAGTTCTTC
CAWSLRGLSSYNEQFF